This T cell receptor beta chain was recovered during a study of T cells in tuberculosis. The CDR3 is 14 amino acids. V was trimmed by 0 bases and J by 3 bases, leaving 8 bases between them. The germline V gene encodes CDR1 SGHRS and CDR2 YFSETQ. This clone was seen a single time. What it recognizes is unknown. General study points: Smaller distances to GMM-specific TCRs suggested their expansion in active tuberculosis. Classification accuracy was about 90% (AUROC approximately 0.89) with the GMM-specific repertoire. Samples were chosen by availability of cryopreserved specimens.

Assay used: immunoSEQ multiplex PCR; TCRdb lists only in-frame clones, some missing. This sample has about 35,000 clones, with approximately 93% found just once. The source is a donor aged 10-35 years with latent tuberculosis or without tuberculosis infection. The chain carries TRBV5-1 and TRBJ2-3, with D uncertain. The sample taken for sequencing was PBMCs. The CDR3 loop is CASSLVFVTDTQYF. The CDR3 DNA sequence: TGCGCCAGCAGCTTGGTTTTTGTAACAGATACGCAGTATTTT.